Reported below is one T cell receptor (beta chain). This clone's antigen is unknown. Per-base qualities were not stored, and no clone one base away is much larger. Synthesis of TCR cDNA relied on 5'RACE template switching, a step that introduced a universal primer site along with unique molecular identifiers. cDNA synthesis was primed from both the TCR alpha and TCR beta constant segments. Two PCR steps were used to amplify libraries, with sample barcodes and sequencing adapters being added in the second step. Sequencing of libraries was performed on Illumina HiSeq 2500 (2x100 bp) or NovaSeq (2x150 bp). The original methods were these. MIGEC was used to demultiplex reads and collapse the reads into UMI consensus sequences, and MiXCR was used for V(D)J alignment. Using edgeR on replicate PBMC samples, clonotypes were called vaccine-responding if FDR was below 0.01 and the log2 fold change was above 5 up to day 15. Bulk clonotypes were assigned CD4 or CD8 identity according to which sequenced CD4 or CD8 repertoire held them at higher abundance. The raw public reads went through TCRdb reprocessing: fastp at Q25, MiXCR clone calling, in-frame beta chains kept. Duplicate CDR3 protein sequences are folded into a single record with the most common DNA and genes. TCRdb's processing, not the study's, gives the V and J calls here. The table for this sample lists some 300,000 distinct CDR3 sequences; roughly 8.3% of them were counted only once. Together, the top ten hold 15% to 20% of the sample.

The source of the sample is a study of T cells after yellow fever vaccination (dated by TCRdb to between 2017 and 2020). For context, the study as a whole: The SMART-Seq v4 Ultra Low Input RNA kit was used to prepare libraries from fractions with low cell numbers. To follow T-cell clones before and after both primary and booster YFV17D yellow fever vaccination, bulk TCR alpha and beta repertoires underwent longitudinal sequencing. The cohort comprised two healthy male donors, one aged 18 to 30 and one aged 30 to 40 years. Blood samples were taken at several timepoints before and after primary and secondary immunization, and bulk PBMC replicates and cell subsets were isolated.

The treatment or condition label of this sample denotes: live attenuated yellow fever vaccine strain. At each blood-draw timepoint, two biological replicates of bulk PBMCs were obtained. PBMCs were isolated from peripheral blood using a standard Ficoll-Paque protocol. RNA was extracted with TriZol from bulk PBMCs, CD4 and CD8 fractions, and dextramer-positive and dextramer-negative fractions. The germline V end is reduced by 5 bases and the J end by 7 bases; junction bases left unmatched: 9. CDR3 length: 15 amino acids, cysteine to phenylalanine. The only DNA kept is the CDR3, 45 bases in frame from the first base. The germline V gene encodes CDR1 SGHTA and CDR2 FQGTGA. The paper as a whole reports these results and caveats: A small fraction of clonotypes appeared in both the CD4 and CD8 compartments, likely as a result of convergent recombination. Most clones expanded after primary vaccination were re-detected after the booster (about 96% of CD4 and roughly 85% of CD8), suggesting broad memory maintenance. The study included only two donors, which limits how far the findings can be generalized. Compared with the primary T-cell response, the secondary T-cell response was weaker but faster, peaking on day 5 rather than day 15. Because abundant contaminating clonotypes from the bulk population could be contained in FACS-sorted repertoires, computational filtering was required.

This chain is built from TRBV7-3 and TRBJ2-1; TRBD1 lines up with 9 middle nucleotides. The specimen was PBMCs, collected about 49 days after the first yellow fever vaccination. This receptor was obtained from a man aged 18 to 30 who received the YFV17D yellow fever vaccine. The DNA sequence is TGTGCCAGCAGCCGAGAGGGACAGGGCGTTAATGAGCAGTTCTTC. Its amino acids are CASSREGQGVNEQFF.